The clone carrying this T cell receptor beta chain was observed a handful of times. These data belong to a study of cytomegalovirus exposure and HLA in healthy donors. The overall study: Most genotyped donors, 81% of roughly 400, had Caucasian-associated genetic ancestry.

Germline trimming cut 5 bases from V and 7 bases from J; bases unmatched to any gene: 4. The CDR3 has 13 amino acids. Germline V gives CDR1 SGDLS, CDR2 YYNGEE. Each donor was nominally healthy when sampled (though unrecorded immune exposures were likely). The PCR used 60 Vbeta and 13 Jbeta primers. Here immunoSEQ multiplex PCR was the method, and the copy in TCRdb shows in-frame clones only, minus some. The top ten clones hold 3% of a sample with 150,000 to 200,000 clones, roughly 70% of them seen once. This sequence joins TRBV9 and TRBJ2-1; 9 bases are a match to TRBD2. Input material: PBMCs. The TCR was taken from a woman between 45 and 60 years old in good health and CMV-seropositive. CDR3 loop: CASRGGGENEQFF. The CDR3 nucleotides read TGTGCCAGCAGAGGCGGGGGGGAAAATGAGCAGTTCTTC.